This T cell receptor beta chain was captured by sequencing in a study of cytomegalovirus exposure and HLA in healthy donors. Study-wide results and limits: A later analysis found common viral pathogens apparently linked to several of the most significant clusters.

J gave up 7 bases and V 6 bases, and 11 bases lay outside the gene matches. This CDR3 has 14 residues. Germline V gives CDR1 LNHDA, CDR2 SQIVND (reference sequence). Concerning this clone itself: Its antigen is unidentified.

60 Vbeta and 13 Jbeta primers were used in PCR. Data came from immunoSEQ multiplex PCR; TCRdb stores just in-frame clones and leaves some out. The top ten clones hold about 2% of a sample with roughly 250,000 clones, roughly four fifths of them seen once. Among the donors, all were healthy bone marrow donors. Sequencing input: PBMCs. The clonotype was recovered from a woman in her 40s in good health and CMV-seropositive. The V gene is TRBV19, the J gene TRBJ1-1, with 7 bases fitting TRBD1. The CDR3 reads CASREEQGTGEAFF. The CDR3 region has the DNA TGTGCCAGTAGGGAAGAACAGGGGACCGGTGAAGCTTTCTTT.